Shown below are 18 T cell receptor beta chains from a single sample sequenced in a study of T cells in Graves' hyperthyroidism and ophthalmopathy. Researchers amplified the TCR beta CDR3 regions from RNA transcripts. First-round RT-PCR targeting the TCR CDR3 was performed with the HTBI primer set. TCRdb ran MiXCR on the multiplex PCR reads and lists one entry per CDR3 protein. The sample has under 400,000 distinct CDR3 sequences, roughly 15% seen once. Sequences were obtained from blood. The source of these receptors is a woman between 55 and 75 years old with Graves' ophthalmopathy.

The chain joins TRBV19 to TRBJ1-1, with D perhaps TRBD1 (5 bases). This CDR3 contains 15 residues. Trimming cost V 2 bases and J 0 bases, with 10 bases left between them. Looked up from germline, CDR1 is LNHDA and CDR2 is SQIVND (reference sequence). The CDR3 region is CASSIRGGLNTEAFF. The CDR3 DNA follows: TGTGCCAGTAGTATAAGGGGCGGCCTGAACACTGAAGCTTTCTTT.

This clonotype was seen just once. Germline is not matched at one junction end, which may reflect a read error. J is TRBJ2-1 and V is TRBV5-4; TRBD2 matches 7 bases. Germline values: CDR1 SGHNT, CDR2 YYREEE (reference sequence). This CDR3 has 14 amino acids. CDR3 bases: TGCGCCAGCCAACCCCCCGGGGGGTACAATGAGCAGTTCTTC. This translates into CASQPPGGYNEQFF.

This clonotype has just a few counts. This rearrangement joins TRBV5-8 to TRBJ2-2, with 8 nucleotides matching TRBD2. V trimming: 2 bases; J trimming: 4 bases; junction bases outside the gene matches: 10. CDR1 is SGHTS, CDR2 YDEGEE, per germline. The CDR3 runs 17 residues. The CDR3 DNA sequence: TGTGCCAGCAGCTTTACGGCTAGCGGGCACGGCACCGGGGAGCTGTTTTTT. This translates into CASSFTASGHGTGELFF.

As regards this clonotype: One junction end disagrees with the germline gene, perhaps due to a read error. The chain uses TRBV6-1 and TRBJ2-5; maybe TRBD1 (5 bases). The germline V gene has CDR1 MNHNS and CDR2 SASEGT. The CDR3 has 15 amino acids. CDR3: CASREGVGDQETQYF. In DNA, the CDR3 is TGTGCCAGCAGAGAAGGGGTGGGTGACCAAGAGACCCAGTACTTC.

In its sample, this clonotype was seen a few times. The chain uses TRBV6-1 and TRBJ1-2; D gene ambiguous. The CDR3 is made up of 11 amino acids. The ends were cut back, 5 bases at V and 11 bases at J, with 12 bases in the middle. The germline CDR1 and CDR2 sequences are MNHNS and SASEGT. In DNA form, the CDR3 reads TGTGCCAGCAGTTCCACGAACGCTTACACCTTC. Translating gives CASSSTNAYTF.

Points on this clonotype: This may be a read error, as it is one base from a much larger clone. The genes are TRBV20-1 and TRBJ2-3, with no clear D. The CDR3 loop spans 13 amino acids. CDR1 is DFQATT and CDR2 is SNEGSKA in the germline V gene (reference sequence). The V and J ends lost 0 bases and 7 bases respectively, with 11 bases between them. The CDR3 coding sequence is TGCAGTGCTAGAGATATGATCTCTAATACGCAGTATTTT. Residues: CSARDMISNTQYF.

The rearrangement joins TRBV20-1 to TRBJ2-7, with 12 bases aligning to TRBD1. Germline V gene lookup returns CDR1 DFQATT and CDR2 SNEGSKA (reference sequence). With 6 bases clipped from V and 0 bases from J, the junction kept 6 bases outside the gene matches. This CDR3 is 15 amino acids long. DNA for the CDR3: TGCAGTGCAGACCCGGGACAGGGGGCCTCCTACGAGCAGTACTTC. Translating it yields CSADPGQGASYEQYF.

The gene calls are TRBV4-1 and TRBJ2-7, with D possibly called TRBD1 or TRBD2 (5 bases each). CDR3 length: 13 residues. V was shortened by 0 bases and J by 6 bases, with 9 bases between the two germline ends. The V gene's germline CDR1 is MGHRA and CDR2 YSYEKL. The CDR3 nucleotides read TGCGCCAGCAGCCAAGATACGGGACCCGAGCAGTACTTC. Its protein product is CASSQDTGPEQYF.

This clonotype was seen a few times. The chain carries TRBV9 and TRBJ1-6; 11 bases match TRBD1. CDR1 SGDLS and CDR2 YYNGEE come from the germline V gene. The CDR3 is 18 amino acids. The J segment lost 0 bases and the V segment lost 3 bases, leaving 5 bases of the junction unmatched. The CDR3 here is CASSAGQGVSSYNSPLHF. The CDR3 DNA is TGTGCCAGCAGCGCGGGACAGGGGGTTAGCTCCTATAATTCACCCCTCCACTTT.

The chain links TRBV5-1 to TRBJ2-5; TRBD2 matches at 9 bases. The CDR3 runs to 17 residues. Germline values: CDR1 SGHRS, CDR2 YFSETQ. Trimming removed 5 bases from V and 5 bases from J; junction bases left unmatched: 16. CDR3 sequence (DNA): TGCGCCAGCAGATCTCAGGCCCTAGCGGGAAGTATTGAGACCCAGTACTTC. This codes for CASRSQALAGSIETQYF.

The sample holds a few counts of this clonotype. The genes are TRBV9 and TRBJ1-4; D is possibly TRBD1 (6 bases). This CDR3 contains 15 residues. V was clipped by 4 bases and J by 3 bases, with 13 bases between them. Germline CDR1 reads SGDLS; CDR2 reads YYNGEE. The DNA for the CDR3 is TGTGCCAGCAGCCCGGCGAGGGGGGCTAATGAAAAACTGTTTTTT. Translation gives CASSPARGANEKLFF.

The chain combines TRBV29-1 with TRBJ1-5; 10 positions agree with TRBD1. V was pared by 4 bases and J by 3 bases, with 12 bases of the junction left unmatched. CDR1 SQVTM and CDR2 ANQGSEA come from the germline V gene. The CDR3 has 17 amino acids. The CDR3, as DNA: TGCAGCGTTGGGGAGGGTGGCGGGACAGGGGTCAATCAGCCCCAGCATTTT. It encodes CSVGEGGGTGVNQPQHF.

In its sample, this clonotype was seen many times. The CDR3 sequence is CASSTSGGSYEQYF. The DNA of the CDR3 is TGTGCCAGCAGCACGAGCGGGGGCTCCTACGAGCAGTACTTC. V usage is TRBV13 and J usage is TRBJ2-7, with 8 bases identical to TRBD2. The CDR3 spans 14 residues. Germline V gene lookup returns CDR1 PRHDT and CDR2 FYEKMQ (reference sequence). J was trimmed by 0 bases and V by 5 bases; bases with no gene match: 3.

In its sample, this clonotype was seen a few times. The J gene is TRBJ2-1, the V gene TRBV20-1; TRBD2 agrees at 7 bases. Trimming removed 2 bases from V and 8 bases from J; junction bases left unmatched: 12. The CDR3 runs to 15 residues. Germline loops: CDR1 DFQATT, CDR2 SNEGSKA (reference sequence). DNA for the CDR3: TGCAGTGCTAGACCCCTAGGCGGGAGTAGTTATGAGCAGTTCTTC. Translation: CSARPLGGSSYEQFF.

This clonotype was seen repeatedly, ten times or more. The chain uses TRBV28 and TRBJ2-2; weak D call: TRBD1 (5 bases). The length of the CDR3 is 13 residues. Trimming took off 7 bases at V and 4 bases at J, with 10 bases between the two ends. The V gene's germline CDR1 is MDHEN and CDR2 SYDVKM. The CDR3: CASTKTVTGELFF. CDR3 in DNA: TGTGCCAGCACCAAGACAGTCACCGGGGAGCTGTTTTTT.

This clonotype was detected only a few times. The V and J genes are TRBV12-3 or TRBV12-4 and TRBJ1-4, with 8 bases aligning to TRBD1. CDR3 length: 15 amino acids. V trimming: 3 bases; J trimming: 8 bases; junction bases outside the gene matches: 8. The CDR3 DNA reads as TGTGCCAGCAGTTTGACGGGACAGGTAAACGAAAAACTGTTTTTT. Residues: CASSLTGQVNEKLFF.

This clonotype was counted ten times or more. The J gene is TRBJ2-1, the V gene TRBV5-4; either TRBD1 or TRBD2 may fit D (6 bases each). Germline CDR1 and CDR2: SGHNT and YYREEE (reference sequence). This CDR3 has 14 amino acids. V lost 4 bases, J lost 8 bases, and 16 bases lay in between. CDR3 nucleotide sequence: TGTGCCAGCAGCCTAGGGGGGTGGTCCGATGAGCAGTTCTTC. It translates to CASSLGGWSDEQFF.

The gene calls are TRBV10-3 and TRBJ1-1; D unclear. Trimming pared 2 bases from V and 3 bases from J, leaving 13 bases between. Germline values: CDR1 ENHRY, CDR2 SYGVKD. The CDR3 loop spans 15 amino acids. The CDR3 sequence is CAISEPLPQDTEAFF. The CDR3, as DNA: TGTGCCATCAGTGAGCCCTTACCCCAGGACACTGAAGCTTTCTTT.